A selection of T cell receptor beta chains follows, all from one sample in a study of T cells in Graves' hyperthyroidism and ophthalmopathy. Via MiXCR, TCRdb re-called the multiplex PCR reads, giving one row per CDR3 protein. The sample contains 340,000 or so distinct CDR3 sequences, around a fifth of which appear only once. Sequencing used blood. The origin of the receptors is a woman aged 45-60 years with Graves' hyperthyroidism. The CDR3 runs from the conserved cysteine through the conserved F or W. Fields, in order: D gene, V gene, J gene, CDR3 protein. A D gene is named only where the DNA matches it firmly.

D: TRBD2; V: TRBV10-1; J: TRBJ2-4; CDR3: CASTLKLAGDSENIQYF
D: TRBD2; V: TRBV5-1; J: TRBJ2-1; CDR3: CASSLGIAGGINEQFF
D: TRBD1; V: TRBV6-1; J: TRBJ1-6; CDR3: CARRDRGPNSPLHF
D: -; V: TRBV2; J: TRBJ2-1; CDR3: CASSPTAREQFF
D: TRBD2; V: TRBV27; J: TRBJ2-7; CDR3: CASSPRGGRVYEQYF
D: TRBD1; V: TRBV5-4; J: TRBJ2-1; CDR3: CASSSDRGSSYNEQFF
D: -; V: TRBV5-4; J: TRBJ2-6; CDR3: CASQGGSPSGANVLTF
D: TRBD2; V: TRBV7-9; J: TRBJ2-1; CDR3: CASSSTSGGEDEQFF
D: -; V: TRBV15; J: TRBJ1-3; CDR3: CATSRGARDPGNTIYF
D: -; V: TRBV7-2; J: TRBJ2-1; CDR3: CASSLRFSSYNEQFF
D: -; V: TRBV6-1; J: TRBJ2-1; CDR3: CATGLSRGAYNEQFF
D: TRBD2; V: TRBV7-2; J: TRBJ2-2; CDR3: CASPGASGRTGELFF
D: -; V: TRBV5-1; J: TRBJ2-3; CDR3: CASSLEQRTDTQYF
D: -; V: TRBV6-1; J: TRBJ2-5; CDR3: CASSGYIQETQYF
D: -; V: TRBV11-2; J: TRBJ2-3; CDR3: CASSWSPAADTQYF
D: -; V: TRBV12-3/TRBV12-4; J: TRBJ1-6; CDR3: CASSLFRDSPLHF
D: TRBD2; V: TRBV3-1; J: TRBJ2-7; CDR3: CASSQDDRGRAYEQYF
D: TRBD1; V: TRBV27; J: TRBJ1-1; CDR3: CASSLERGLGLRFF
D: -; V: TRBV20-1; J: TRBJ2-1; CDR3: CSARDRGRAYNEQFF
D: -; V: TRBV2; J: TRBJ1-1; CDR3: CASSYYRVTEAFF
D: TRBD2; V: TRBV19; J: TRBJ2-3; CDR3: CASSIATSVDTQYF
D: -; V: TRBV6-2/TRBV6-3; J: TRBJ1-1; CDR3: CASSYWPGALNTEAFF
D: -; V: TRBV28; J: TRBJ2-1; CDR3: CASSFGGEQFF
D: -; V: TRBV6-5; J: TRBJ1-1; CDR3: CASSYSYGKSTEAFF
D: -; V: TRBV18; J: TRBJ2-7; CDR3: CASSPTGGNSYEQYF
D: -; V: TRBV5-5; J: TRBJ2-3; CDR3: CASRRGGLSTDTQYF
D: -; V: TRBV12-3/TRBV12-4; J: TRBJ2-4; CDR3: CASSAVGTRAKNIQYF
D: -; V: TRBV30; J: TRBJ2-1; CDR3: CAWGTGTRDEQFF
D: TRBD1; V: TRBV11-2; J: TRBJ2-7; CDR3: CASSGTGAAYEQYF
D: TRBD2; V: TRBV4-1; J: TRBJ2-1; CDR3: CASSQVGAGGQFF
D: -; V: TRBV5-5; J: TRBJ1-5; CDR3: CASSFRQGGGNQPQHF
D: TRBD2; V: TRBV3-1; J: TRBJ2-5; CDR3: CASSQGQRAGGPQETQYF
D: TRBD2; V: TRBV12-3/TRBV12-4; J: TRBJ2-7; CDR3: CASSLMSIGTSGYYEQYF
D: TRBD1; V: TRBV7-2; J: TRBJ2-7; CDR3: CATSGSGQGDYEQYF
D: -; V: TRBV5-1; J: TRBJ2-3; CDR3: CASSFSGRSTDTQYF
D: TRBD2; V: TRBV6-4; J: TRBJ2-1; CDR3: CASSDSGTTTYNEQFF
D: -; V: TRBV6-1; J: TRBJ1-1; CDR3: CASSTPPNTEAFF
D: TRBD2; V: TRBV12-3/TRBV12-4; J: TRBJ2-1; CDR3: CASSSSSGSKREQFF
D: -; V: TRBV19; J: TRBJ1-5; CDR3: CASRGGGGNNQPQHF
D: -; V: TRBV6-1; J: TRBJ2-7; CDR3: CASRPISPTYYEQYF
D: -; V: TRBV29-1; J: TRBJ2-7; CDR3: CSVEFENSYEQYF
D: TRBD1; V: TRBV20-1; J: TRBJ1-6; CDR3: CSARGRGRSPLHF
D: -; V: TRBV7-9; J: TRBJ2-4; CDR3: CASSFSQGAKNIQYF
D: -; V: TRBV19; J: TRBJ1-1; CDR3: CASSIEFGRMNTEAFF
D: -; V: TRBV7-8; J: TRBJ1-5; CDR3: CASSRGRALEPQHF
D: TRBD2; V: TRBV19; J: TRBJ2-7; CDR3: CASSRTSGRANSYEQYF
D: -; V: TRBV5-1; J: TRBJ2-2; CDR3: CASSLRIDTGELFF
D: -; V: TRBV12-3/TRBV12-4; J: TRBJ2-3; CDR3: CASSWKAITDTQYF
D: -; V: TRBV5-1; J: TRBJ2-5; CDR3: CASSSASSQETQYF